The next 8 T cell receptor beta chains were all read from a single sample in a study of Graves' ophthalmopathy and Graves' hyperthyroidism. For repertoire sequencing, the TCR beta CDR3 regions were amplified from RNA transcripts. Second-round multiplex PCR followed a first-round RT-PCR using HTBI primers. One entry per CDR3 protein, called by TCRdb with MiXCR from the multiplex PCR reads. The sample has 200,000 to 250,000 distinct CDR3 sequences, about 46% seen once. The sequenced material came from peripheral blood. The receptors originated from an adult man with Graves' ophthalmopathy.

The chain combines TRBV12-3 or TRBV12-4 with TRBJ2-7; D is unclear. The CDR3 is made up of 12 amino acids. V lost 6 bases to trimming and J lost 3 bases, with 9 bases between them. This CDR3 reads CASSQSVYEQYF. The DNA of the CDR3 is TGTGCCAGCAGCCAATCCGTCTACGAGCAGTACTTC.

The genes are TRBV20-1 and TRBJ2-5; 8 positions match TRBD2. After removal of 5 bases from V and 4 bases from J, the junction contained 15 bases not matched to a gene. The CDR3 is made up of 16 amino acids. The germline CDR1 and CDR2 sequences are DFQATT and SNEGSKA (reference sequence). CDR3 sequence reads: CSAGQLKRERRETQYF. The CDR3 coding sequence is TGCAGTGCTGGACAACTCAAGCGGGAGCGTAGAGAGACCCAGTACTTC.

The V gene is TRBV5-4, the J gene TRBJ2-7, with TRBD1 as a possible D gene (6 bases). V dropped 4 bases and J dropped 9 bases, with 14 bases sitting between them. CDR3 length: 12 residues. Germline CDR1 is SGHNT and CDR2 is YYREEE (reference sequence). The CDR3 DNA follows: TGTGCCAGCAGCATGGGGGCTCTTCGGCAGTACTTC. It translates to CASSMGALRQYF.

This clonotype turned up a few times. The chain carries TRBV12-3 or TRBV12-4 and TRBJ2-2; 10 bases fit TRBD2. CDR3 length: 17 amino acids. The V segment lost 5 bases and the J segment 2 bases; nucleotides outside the gene matches: 8. CDR3 bases: TGTGCCAGCAGTGAACTAACTAGCGGGGTTAACACCGGGGAGCTGTTTTTT. This gives the protein CASSELTSGVNTGELFF.

This clonotype was seen more than once but under ten times. The rearrangement joins TRBV6-1 to TRBJ2-7; 9 positions match TRBD1. The CDR3 sequence is 14 residues long. Germline lookup yields CDR1 MNHNS and CDR2 SASEGT. V lost 3 bases to trimming and J lost 9 bases; unmatched junction nucleotides: 9. The CDR3 protein is CASSEGGQGWVQYF. The CDR3 DNA is TGTGCCAGCAGTGAGGGGGGACAGGGCTGGGTGCAGTACTTC.

This chain uses TRBV24-1 with TRBJ2-7; D might be TRBD1 (5 bases). From germline, CDR1 is KGHDR and CDR2 SFDVKD. V was cut by 4 bases and J by 6 bases, with 12 bases left in between. The CDR3 consists of 13 residues. The CDR3 reads CATSDSRVREQYF. CDR3 in DNA: TGTGCCACCAGTGACTCCAGGGTCCGCGAGCAGTACTTC.

This clonotype was seen more than once but under ten times. Relative to the germline gene, one junction end is altered; a read error may explain this. This chain uses TRBV7-2 with TRBJ1-3; no firm D call. CDR3 size: 14 residues. Germline V gene sequence: CDR1 SGHTA, CDR2 FQGNSA. CDR3 sequence: CASSFSGAGNTIYF. The CDR3 DNA is TGTGCCAGTAGCTTTTCGGGCGCTGGAAACACCATATATTTT.

This clonotype occurred a few times. The V and J genes are TRBV3-1 and TRBJ1-6; 8 bases match TRBD1. The germline V gene has CDR1 LGHDT and CDR2 YNNKEL (reference sequence). This CDR3 has 14 residues. Losses at the gene ends were 4 bases for V and 8 bases for J; bases not matched to a gene: 4. For the CDR3, the DNA is TGTGCCAGCAGCCGAGGACAGGGTTATTCACCCCTCCACTTT. This encodes CASSRGQGYSPLHF.